This TCR beta chain was documented in a study of blood T cell repertoires in COVID-19. Whole-study context: There were acute and convalescent COVID-19 samples, and they came from the United States, Italy and Spain. In each case, the material was cDNA or gDNA derived from T cells, B-cell-depleted T cells, or PBMCs.

This clone was counted a few times. Individuals aged 18 to 89 years were recruited from 24 US areas. Self-reported history from a screening survey and questionnaire set each donor's cohort. Only in-frame clones appear in the TCRdb table, and some are missing; sequencing was by immunoSEQ multiplex PCR. The repertoire includes 150,000 to 200,000 clones, approximately 82% of them detected once, and 15% to 20% sits in the top ten. CDR1 LNHDA and CDR2 SQIVND come from the germline V gene (reference sequence). The CDR3 extends over 14 amino acids. Trimming left V 9 bases short and J 0 bases short, with 14 bases between.

The sequence derives from a woman aged 45-65 years who had recovered from COVID-19. Sequencing was carried out using PBMCs or T cells enriched from blood (not recorded which). This chain joins TRBV19 and TRBJ1-2; tentative D call: TRBD1 (6 bases). The CDR3 DNA is TGTGCCAGCATTGAACAGGGAGCTAACTATGGCTACACCTTC. Translating it yields CASIEQGANYGYTF.